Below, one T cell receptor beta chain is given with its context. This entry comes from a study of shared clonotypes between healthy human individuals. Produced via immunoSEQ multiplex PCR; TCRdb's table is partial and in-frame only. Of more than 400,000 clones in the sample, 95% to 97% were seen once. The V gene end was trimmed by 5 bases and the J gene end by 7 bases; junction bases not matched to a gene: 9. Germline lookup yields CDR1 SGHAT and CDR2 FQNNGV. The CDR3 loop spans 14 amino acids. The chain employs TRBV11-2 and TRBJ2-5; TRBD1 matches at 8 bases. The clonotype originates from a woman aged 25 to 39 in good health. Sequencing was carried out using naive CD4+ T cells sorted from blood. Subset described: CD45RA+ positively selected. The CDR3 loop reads CASSPTMDRATQYF. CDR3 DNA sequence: TGTGCCAGCAGCCCCACCATGGACAGGGCGACCCAGTACTTC.